A single sample is the source of the 15 T cell receptor beta chains below, sequenced in a study of glioma-infiltrating T cells. TCR alpha and beta CDR3 regions were amplified from RNA using iRepertoire nested multiplex PCR. TCRdb reanalysed the multiplex PCR reads using MiXCR and keeps one entry per CDR3 protein. In the table there are some 190,000 distinct CDR3 sequences, around 30% of which are singletons. Sequenced material: glioma tissue, nonneoplastic brain tissue, or PBMCs (not recorded which). The receptor source for this set is a human donor with low-grade glioma or glioblastoma, undergoing nonglioma brain surgery, or in good health (not recorded which).

The table lists this clonotype with many counts. V gene TRBV6-2 or TRBV6-3 combines with J gene TRBJ2-5; D not certain. This CDR3 contains 13 residues. Trimming removed 0 bases at V and 5 bases at J, with 7 bases between. In germline, CDR1 is MNHEY, CDR2 SVGEGT. For the CDR3, the DNA is TGTGCCAGCAGTTACTCTAATCCCGAGACCCAGTACTTC. Translated, it gives CASSYSNPETQYF.

In its sample, this clonotype was seen many times. The V gene is TRBV7-9, the J gene TRBJ2-5, with D perhaps TRBD1 or TRBD2 (6 bases each). Trimming removed 6 bases from V and 2 bases from J, with 16 bases in between. CDR1 is SEHNR and CDR2 is FQNEAQ in the germline V gene (reference sequence). There are 15 residues in the CDR3. In DNA form, the CDR3 reads TGTGCCAGCAGGGTATCGGAGGGGGGACAAGAGACCCAGTACTTC. This encodes CASRVSEGGQETQYF.

The V call is TRBV5-4, the J call TRBJ2-1; D possibly corresponds to TRBD2 (6 bases). Germline V gene lookup returns CDR1 SGHNT and CDR2 YYREEE (reference sequence). The CDR3 totals 15 residues. Deletions cut 6 bases from V and 4 bases from J, with 17 bases between. The CDR3 here is CASTTNSGIYNEQFF. The CDR3 DNA is TGTGCCAGCACCACAAATAGCGGTATATACAATGAGCAGTTCTTC.

This clonotype was picked up many times. This chain joins TRBV6-1 and TRBJ2-1; D may be TRBD2 (6 bases). With 8 bases removed from V and 2 bases from J, the gap between germline ends came to 13 bases. The germline gives CDR1 MNHNS, CDR2 SASEGT. There are 14 residues in the CDR3. This CDR3 reads CASRSGPTYNEQFF. Here the CDR3 DNA reads TGTGCCAGCCGAAGCGGGCCAACCTACAATGAGCAGTTCTTC.

This rearrangement joins TRBV9 to TRBJ1-1; D call uncertain. V lost 6 bases and J 0 bases, leaving 12 bases between the germline ends. Germline lookup yields CDR1 SGDLS and CDR2 YYNGEE. CDR3 length: 14 residues. The CDR3 loop is CASNSGRMNTEAFF. The CDR3 DNA is TGTGCCAGCAATTCCGGGCGTATGAACACTGAAGCTTTCTTT.

As concerns this clonotype: With a much larger clone just one base away, this may be a read error. V usage is TRBV7-9 and J usage is TRBJ1-1; 9 bases agree with TRBD1. CDR3 length equals 15 residues. V lost 5 bases to trimming and J lost 4 bases; unmatched junction nucleotides: 8. The germline V gene has CDR1 SEHNR and CDR2 FQNEAQ (reference sequence). CDR3 nucleotides: TGTGCCAGCAGCCAATACGGGACAGGGAGCACTGAAGCTTTCTTT. Protein product: CASSQYGTGSTEAFF.

The sample holds many counts of this clonotype. The V gene is TRBV6-6, the J gene TRBJ1-5, with D maybe TRBD1 (5 bases). The germline V gene has CDR1 MNHNY and CDR2 SVGAGI (reference sequence). The length of the CDR3 is 16 residues. The V gene lost 2 bases and the J gene lost 11 bases, with 22 bases spanning the gap. The CDR3 loop reads CASSYGFSAGPTAQHF. CDR3 DNA sequence: TGTGCCAGCAGTTACGGTTTTTCGGCAGGGCCGACTGCCCAGCATTTT.

Many counts were recorded for this clonotype. The chain combines TRBV20-1 with TRBJ2-2; D perhaps matches TRBD2 (5 bases). Germline lookup yields CDR1 DFQATT and CDR2 SNEGSKA (reference sequence). V shed 0 bases and J shed 4 bases, with 12 bases lying between them. This CDR3 is built from 15 residues. CDR3 coding DNA: TGCAGTGCTAGAGATGGTTCCGCGGGCACCGGGGAGCTGTTTTTT. Amino acids: CSARDGSAGTGELFF.

This clonotype was counted only a few times. The V and J genes are TRBV5-1 and TRBJ2-2; D not certain. Germline V lookup: CDR1 SGHRS, CDR2 YFSETQ. CDR3 length: 17 residues. The V end was cut by 4 bases, the J end by 3 bases, with 19 bases between. In DNA, the CDR3 is TGCGCCAGCAGCATGACCCCCAGCACCCAAGACACCGGGGAGCTGTTTTTT. Encoded protein: CASSMTPSTQDTGELFF.

This clonotype was found once. Given a much more abundant clone one base away, this may be a read error. The chain joins TRBV2 to TRBJ2-1; D not certain. CDR1 is SNHLY, CDR2 FYNNEI, per germline. CDR3 length: 15 residues. V was shortened by 3 bases and J by 0 bases, with 9 bases between the two germline ends. DNA of the CDR3: TGTGCCAGCAGTGAGTACCCGAGCTCCTACAATGAGCAGTTCTTC. Translating gives CASSEYPSSYNEQFF.

V and J are TRBV4-3 and TRBJ2-7, with unresolved D. This CDR3 is 15 amino acids long. Trimming shortened V by 0 bases and J by 2 bases, and 11 bases separated the two germline ends. Germline V gives CDR1 LGHNA, CDR2 YSLEER. CDR3 bases: TGCGCCAGCAGCCAAGAGATTGCGGTGGCCTACGAGCAGTACTTC. It is translated as CASSQEIAVAYEQYF.

The sample holds many counts of this clonotype. This chain links TRBV20-1 with TRBJ2-1; D is possibly TRBD1 (5 bases). CDR1 DFQATT and CDR2 SNEGSKA come from the germline V gene (reference sequence). The CDR3 is 15 residues long. V dropped 6 bases and J dropped 9 bases, with 24 bases sitting between them. CDR3 DNA sequence: TGCAGTGCGCTCAGATGGCAGGGTACATTAGCTGAGCAGTTCTTC. Translation gives CSALRWQGTLAEQFF.

V gene TRBV7-2 combines with J gene TRBJ2-2; D is possibly TRBD2 (6 bases). Germline V gene data show CDR1 as SGHTA and CDR2 as FQGNSA. Trimming took 3 bases from V and 5 from J, leaving 13 bases between them. There are 15 residues in the CDR3. The CDR3 reads CASSFSQGGTGELFF. CDR3 in DNA: TGTGCCAGCAGCTTTTCCCAGGGAGGAACCGGGGAGCTGTTTTTT.

The chain uses TRBV30 and TRBJ2-3; 8 nucleotides match TRBD2. The CDR3 totals 13 residues. V lost 3 bases, J lost 2 bases, and 1 base stayed unmatched. Germline values: CDR1 GTSNPN, CDR2 SVGIG (reference sequence). The CDR3 protein is CAWRTSATDTQYF. Written as DNA, the CDR3 is TGTGCCTGGAGGACTAGCGCCACAGATACGCAGTATTTT.

This clonotype was counted a few times. The CDR3 reads CASSPLDGNQPQHF. The CDR3 DNA reads TGTGCCAGCAGCCCTCTGGACGGGAATCAGCCCCAGCATTTT. This sequence joins TRBV12-3 or TRBV12-4 and TRBJ1-5; no clear D gene. Between the trimmed V and J ends, which lost 6 bases and 4 bases, there was a span of 13 bases. The CDR3 has 14 amino acids.